This T cell receptor beta chain was recorded in a study of response to subunit inactivated influenza vaccine. Study-level findings and limits: T cells newly recruited by each seasonal influenza vaccination are few, the authors suggested.

V lost 3 bases and J lost 2; bases outside the gene matches: 3. This CDR3 has 15 residues. This clonotype was recorded at least ten times. The antigen is unknown. Via MiXCR, TCRdb re-called the RT-PCR reads, giving one row per CDR3 protein. The data contain about 780,000 distinct CDR3 sequences, about 18% of them seen just once; the ten biggest clones take up roughly a tenth. The origin of this receptor is a man aged 45-65 years who received an inactivated influenza vaccine. The rearrangement joins TRBV12-3 or TRBV12-4 to TRBJ2-1, with 8 positions matching TRBD2. Sequenced here: PBMCs from blood, sampled less than 6 days after vaccination. In DNA, the CDR3 is TGTGCCAGCAGTTTTTCCGGGGGGGCCTACAATGAGCAGTTCTTC. This encodes CASSFSGGAYNEQFF.